This is a list of T cell receptor beta chains from one sample in a study of blood T cell repertoires in COVID-19. TCRdb's table, derived via immunoSEQ multiplex PCR, lists solely in-frame clones and lacks some. The sample contains more than 150,000 clones, roughly nine tenths of which appear only once. Sequencing was done on a sample of PBMCs or T cells enriched from blood (not recorded which). The receptors derive from a woman aged 25 to 45 who had recovered from COVID-19. Each CDR3 is given with its conserved first and last residue. Where a row states a size, it is once, few, many or the class of an expanded clone; other rows omit it.

v_call clone_size cdr3_aa
TRBV6-1 . CASSDPGSGNYGYTF
TRBV18 . CASSPRPGASYEQYF
TRBV14 . CASSPRVQFQETQYF
TRBV7-2 . CASSGGTGGSDTQYF
TRBV2 . CARGQVYGYTF
TRBV27 once CASVGNRGGPVEQYF
TRBV27 . CASSQRGYEQFF
TRBV18 . CASSPKMAGESTDTQYF
TRBV7-6 . CASSLAPSTPTRDRGTQYF
TRBV5-8 . CASSPLLGLNNSPLHF
TRBV4-3 . CASSRDRSNTEAFF
TRBV19 . CASSSLDRGSGNTIYF
TRBV7-2 few CASSWDSMNTEAFF
TRBV19 . CATSRDVKFFF
TRBV7-9 few CASSSDISSYNEQFF
TRBV20-1 . CIGGGNEKLFF
TRBV5-5 . CASSALQDQGAQPQHF
TRBV30 . CAWSGGVDNEQFF
TRBV19 . CASRRGFYSETQYF
TRBV9 few CASSPSSVGDEQFF
TRBV4-2 . CASSLRTSGGPTFQETQYF
TRBV18 . CASSPTGTSYEQYF
TRBV25-1 . CASDLQGGETQYF
TRBV9 . CASSVAQREGIGELFF
TRBV29-1 once CSAKRRFTDTQYF
TRBV6-1 . CASSERQPSNQPQHF
TRBV7-2 . CASSPDRGNTNYGYTF
TRBV25-1 . CASSFQTDTQYF